These T cell receptor beta chains were read from a single sample in a study of identical twins. TCRdb called the 5' RACE reads again in MiXCR, with one record for every CDR3 protein. Altogether fewer than 500,000 distinct CDR3 sequences are present, more than 20% being singletons, with the ten largest covering about 2.9%. The sample was also reused in another study, on T cells expressing NK-cell markers.

Material: CD4+ T cells sorted from blood. The receptors originated from a woman younger than 30 in good health. Each CDR3 is given with its conserved first and last residue. Clone size is given for some rows only: seen once, a few or many times, or a class if the clone is expanded.

CDR3 protein	clone size	V gene	J gene
CASSFQDEQYF	few	TRBV5-1	TRBJ2-7
CAISESAANTGELFF	-	TRBV10-3	TRBJ2-2
CASSQIAGGRYNEQFF	few	TRBV4-2	TRBJ2-1
CSVDGRAPYGYTF	-	TRBV29-1	TRBJ1-2
CSARDQATGRAYEQYF	-	TRBV20-1	TRBJ2-7
CASSEARWGGQYF	few	TRBV2	TRBJ2-7
CASSPVRGPSYNEQFF	-	TRBV28	TRBJ2-1
CASSAGLSGDTQYF	few	TRBV5-6	TRBJ2-3
CASSVGVDQPQHF	-	TRBV28	TRBJ1-5
CASSQRVAGEPTNTQYF	-	TRBV4-3	TRBJ2-3
CASSLTRATDTGELFF	-	TRBV7-3	TRBJ2-2
CASGSTPNGDLPGATGELFF	-	TRBV12-5	TRBJ2-2
CASSPRGQGGGDTQYF	many	TRBV5-1	TRBJ2-3
CASSQEQGSDTQYF	few	TRBV4-2	TRBJ2-3
CSASTVTGELFF	few	TRBV20-1	TRBJ2-2
CASSLWGLGNTGELFF	-	TRBV5-1	TRBJ2-2
CASSQDKGFYEQYF	-	TRBV3-1	TRBJ2-7
CSARVEGSSYEQYF	-	TRBV20-1	TRBJ2-7
CASSYRVTGANVLTF	few	TRBV6-2/TRBV6-3	TRBJ2-6
CASSESGFFYEQYF	-	TRBV10-2	TRBJ2-7
CSVLQREDLFF	-	TRBV29-1	TRBJ2-1
CASSVRPGQREEKLFF	-	TRBV9	TRBJ1-4
CASAPGGSGGQETQYF	-	TRBV12-5	TRBJ2-5
CASSLRGYSNQPQHF	few	TRBV27	TRBJ1-5
CASRRGPKDIQYF	-	TRBV2	TRBJ2-4
CSARVQALSTDTQYF	-	TRBV20-1	TRBJ2-3
CASIAAPGSYNEQFF	-	TRBV5-1	TRBJ2-1
CASSLGGTWAFF	-	TRBV5-5	TRBJ1-1
CASSKIGENEQYF	-	TRBV6-1	TRBJ2-7
CSATLAGGRQFF	-	TRBV20-1	TRBJ2-1
CASSYRPSGPYNEQFF	-	TRBV6-2/TRBV6-3	TRBJ2-1
CASSLGLDGRGETQYF	-	TRBV5-1	TRBJ2-5
CASSRGWKTEVSTDTQYF	once	TRBV4-2	TRBJ2-3
CASSIPGQSVRGEAFF	-	TRBV7-9	TRBJ1-1
CASSASETQYF	few	TRBV9	TRBJ2-5
CASSQEWRQARDTQYF	-	TRBV4-2	TRBJ2-3
CASSLLTPLTDTQYF	few	TRBV5-1	TRBJ2-3
CASSPNSGQPQHF	-	TRBV12-3/TRBV12-4	TRBJ1-5
CSSGQGQETQYF	few	TRBV20-1	TRBJ2-5
CATSTGTGVRNEQFF	-	TRBV3-1	TRBJ2-1
CASRKTSNNSPLHF	-	TRBV25-1	TRBJ1-6
CASSWQTNEKLFF	few	TRBV12-3/TRBV12-4	TRBJ1-4
CASRQQTSGYNEQFF	-	TRBV6-2/TRBV6-3	TRBJ2-1
CASSFPTKPTDTQYF	-	TRBV5-1	TRBJ2-3
CSASTPQGQETQYF	-	TRBV20-1	TRBJ2-5
CASSPYSGLANYEQYF	few	TRBV18	TRBJ2-7
CASSQSGREDEAFF	few	TRBV4-2	TRBJ1-1
CASSHVGGVSTGELFF	-	TRBV7-3	TRBJ2-2
CASKDDRGAAYEQYF	-	TRBV6-1	TRBJ2-7
CARPPGRTNTEAFF	-	TRBV2	TRBJ1-1
CASSPLTLFSGANVLTF	few	TRBV28	TRBJ2-6
CASSSNGGGSTDTQYF	-	TRBV6-5	TRBJ2-3
CASSSRTSGGGTQYF	few	TRBV9	TRBJ2-5
CATSNRGPTGELFF	-	TRBV6-1	TRBJ2-2